This T cell receptor (beta chain) was obtained from a study of blood T cell repertoires in COVID-19. Across the whole study: Material from acute and convalescent COVID-19 was sourced from the United States, Italy and Spain. The analysed material was cDNA or gDNA that came from T cells, B-cell-depleted T cells, or PBMCs.

Original handling: Amplification of reference gene primers was used by the study to estimate nucleated cell counts. The table came from immunoSEQ multiplex PCR; TCRdb's copy has only in-frame clones and leaves some out. V and J calls plus clone size are reproduced from that table; the DNA served to infer D and trimming. The repertoire includes about 260,000 clones, 86% of them detected once, and roughly 1.9% sits in the top ten. Germline values: CDR1 LGHDT, CDR2 YNNKEL (reference sequence). The ends lost 0 bases at V and 4 bases at J; junction bases unmatched: 8. CDR3 length equals 16 residues. The chain links TRBV3-1 (or the pseudogene TRBV3-2) to TRBJ1-1, with 7 positions matching TRBD1. Source material: peripheral blood. This TCR was sampled from a man aged 25-45 years with active or convalescent COVID-19. CDR3: CASSQERGLVGTEAFF. The CDR3 coding sequence is TGTGCCAGCAGCCAAGAAAGGGGGCTGGTGGGCACTGAAGCTTTCTTT.